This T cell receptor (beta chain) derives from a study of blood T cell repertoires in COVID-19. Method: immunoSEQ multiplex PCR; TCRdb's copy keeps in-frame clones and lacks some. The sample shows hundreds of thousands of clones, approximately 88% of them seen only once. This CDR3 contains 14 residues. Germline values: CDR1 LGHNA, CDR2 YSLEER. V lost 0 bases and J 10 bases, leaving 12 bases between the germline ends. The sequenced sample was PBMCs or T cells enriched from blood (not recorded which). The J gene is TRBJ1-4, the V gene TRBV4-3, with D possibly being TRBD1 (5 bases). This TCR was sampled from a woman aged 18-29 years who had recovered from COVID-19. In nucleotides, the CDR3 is TGCGCCAGCAGCCAAGATTTGGGGCCGCGAAAACTGTTTTTT. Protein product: CASSQDLGPRKLFF.